The clone carrying this T cell receptor beta chain was observed once. The germline V and J ends were trimmed by 2 bases and 0 bases, with 9 bases remaining between them. In germline, CDR1 is MGHDK, CDR2 SYGVNS. The CDR3 covers 15 residues. This record belongs to a study of blood T cell repertoires in COVID-19. Produced via immunoSEQ multiplex PCR; TCRdb's table is partial and in-frame only. In the table there are 250,000 to 300,000 clones, roughly nine tenths of which are singletons. The sequenced material came from PBMCs or T cells enriched from blood (not recorded which). The receptor was isolated from a woman aged 55 to 70 who had recovered from COVID-19. This chain connects TRBV25-1 to TRBJ2-3; no firm D call. CDR3 nucleotides: TGTGCCAGCAGTGAAGGCGGCTCTAGCACAGATACGCAGTATTTT. Protein product: CASSEGGSSTDTQYF.